What follows describes a single T cell receptor beta chain. Antigen unknown. Researchers used the Oncomine TCR Beta short-read assay to sequence DNA from cultured CD4+ T cells. TCRdb ran MiXCR on the PCR reads and lists one entry per CDR3 protein. The sample has under 15,000 distinct CDR3 sequences, roughly 50% seen once. The data are from a study of vaccination and CD4 T cells after COVID-19. Regarding treatment: roughly 11-day PBMC culture with coronavirus spike peptide pools or control peptides (ViraFEST assay). Trimming removed 1 base at V and 3 bases at J, with 9 bases between. Germline V gene lookup returns CDR1 SGHTA and CDR2 FQGTGA. The CDR3 sequence is 14 residues long.

The gene calls are TRBV7-3 and TRBJ1-2; D not certain. This clonotype originated in a human donor with COVID-19. Sequences were derived from cultured CD4+ T cells from blood, sampled after SARS-CoV-2 vaccination. DNA for the CDR3: TGTGCCAGCAGCTTAAGCGGTTCAGACTATGGCTACACCTTC. This translates into CASSLSGSDYGYTF.